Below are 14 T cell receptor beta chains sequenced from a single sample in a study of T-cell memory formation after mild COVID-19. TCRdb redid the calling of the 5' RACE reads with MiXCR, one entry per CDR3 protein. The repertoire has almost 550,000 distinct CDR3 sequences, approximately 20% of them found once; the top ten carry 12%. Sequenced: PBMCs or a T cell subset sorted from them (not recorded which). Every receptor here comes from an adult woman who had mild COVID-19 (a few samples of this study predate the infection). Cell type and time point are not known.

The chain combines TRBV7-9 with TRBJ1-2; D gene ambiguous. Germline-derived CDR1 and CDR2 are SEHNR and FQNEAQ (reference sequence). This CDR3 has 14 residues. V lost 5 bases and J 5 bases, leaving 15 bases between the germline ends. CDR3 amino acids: CASSPRGGPYGYTF. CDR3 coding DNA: TGTGCCAGCAGCCCCCGTGGCGGACCATATGGCTACACCTTC.

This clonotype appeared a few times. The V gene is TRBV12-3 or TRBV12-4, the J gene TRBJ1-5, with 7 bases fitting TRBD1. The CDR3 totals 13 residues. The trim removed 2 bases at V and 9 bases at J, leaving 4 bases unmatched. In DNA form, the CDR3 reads TGTGCCAGCAGTTTACAGGGGGAGGGGCCCCAGCATTTT. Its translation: CASSLQGEGPQHF.

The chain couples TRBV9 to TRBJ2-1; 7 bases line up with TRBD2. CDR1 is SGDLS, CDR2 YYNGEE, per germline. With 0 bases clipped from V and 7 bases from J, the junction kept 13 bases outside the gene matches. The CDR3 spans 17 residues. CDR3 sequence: CASSVEAGLAGRNEQFF. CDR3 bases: TGTGCCAGCAGCGTAGAGGCGGGGTTAGCGGGTAGGAATGAGCAGTTCTTC.

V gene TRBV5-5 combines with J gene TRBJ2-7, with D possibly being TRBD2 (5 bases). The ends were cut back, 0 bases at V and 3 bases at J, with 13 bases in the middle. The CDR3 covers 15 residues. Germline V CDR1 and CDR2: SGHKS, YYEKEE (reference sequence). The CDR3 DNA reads TGTGCCAGCAGCTTGGCTTCCGGACTGGACTACGAGCAGTACTTC. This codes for CASSLASGLDYEQYF.

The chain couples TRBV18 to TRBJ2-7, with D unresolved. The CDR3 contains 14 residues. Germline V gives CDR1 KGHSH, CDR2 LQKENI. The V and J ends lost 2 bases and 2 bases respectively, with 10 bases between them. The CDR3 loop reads CASSPRGRTYEQYF. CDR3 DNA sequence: TGTGCCAGCTCACCAAGAGGCAGGACCTACGAGCAGTACTTC.

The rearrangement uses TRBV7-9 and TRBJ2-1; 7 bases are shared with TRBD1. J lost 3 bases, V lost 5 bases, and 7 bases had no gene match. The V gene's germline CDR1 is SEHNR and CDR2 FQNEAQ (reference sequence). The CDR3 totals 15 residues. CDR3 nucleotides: TGTGCCAGCAGCCGGAACAGGGACAGCTACAATGAGCAGTTCTTC. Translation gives CASSRNRDSYNEQFF.

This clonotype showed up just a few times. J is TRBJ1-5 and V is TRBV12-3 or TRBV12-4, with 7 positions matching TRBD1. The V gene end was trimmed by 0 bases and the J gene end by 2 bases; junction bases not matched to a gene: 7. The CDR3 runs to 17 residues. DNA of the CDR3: TGTGCCAGCAGTTTAGCGCGAGACAGGGCGGGCAATCAGCCCCAGCATTTT. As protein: CASSLARDRAGNQPQHF.

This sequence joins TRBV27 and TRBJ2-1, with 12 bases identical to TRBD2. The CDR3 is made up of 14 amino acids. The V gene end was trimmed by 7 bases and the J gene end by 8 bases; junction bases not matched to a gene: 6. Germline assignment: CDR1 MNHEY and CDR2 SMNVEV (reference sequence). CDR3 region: CASTLAGGLDEQFF. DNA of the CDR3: TGTGCCAGCACGCTAGCGGGGGGGCTTGATGAGCAGTTCTTC.

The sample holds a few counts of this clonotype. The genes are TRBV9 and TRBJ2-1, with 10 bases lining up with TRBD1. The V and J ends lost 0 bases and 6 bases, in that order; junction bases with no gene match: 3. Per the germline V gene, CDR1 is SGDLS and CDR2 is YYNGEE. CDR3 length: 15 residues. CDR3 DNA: TGTGCCAGCAGCGTAGGGACAGGGGGTGTCAATGAGCAGTTCTTC. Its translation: CASSVGTGGVNEQFF.

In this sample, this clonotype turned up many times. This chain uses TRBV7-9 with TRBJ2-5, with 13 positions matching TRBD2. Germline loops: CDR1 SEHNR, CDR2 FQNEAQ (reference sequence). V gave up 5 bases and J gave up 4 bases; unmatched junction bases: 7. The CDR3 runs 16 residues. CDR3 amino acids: CASSQTSGGTGETQYF. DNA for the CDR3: TGTGCCAGCAGCCAGACTAGCGGGGGGACCGGAGAGACCCAGTACTTC.

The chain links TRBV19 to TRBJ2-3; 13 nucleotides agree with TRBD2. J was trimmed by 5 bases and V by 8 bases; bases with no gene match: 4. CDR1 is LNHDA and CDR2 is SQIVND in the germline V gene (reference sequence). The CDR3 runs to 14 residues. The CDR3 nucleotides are TGTGCCAGTTCGGGACTAGCGGGGTTAGATACGCAGTATTTT. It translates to CASSGLAGLDTQYF.

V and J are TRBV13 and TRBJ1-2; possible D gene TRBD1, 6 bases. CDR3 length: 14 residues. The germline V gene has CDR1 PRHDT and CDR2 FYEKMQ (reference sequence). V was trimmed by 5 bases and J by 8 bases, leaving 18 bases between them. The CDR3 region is CASSTGTSALGYTF. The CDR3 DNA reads TGTGCCAGCAGCACCGGGACATCCGCCCTGGGCTACACCTTC.

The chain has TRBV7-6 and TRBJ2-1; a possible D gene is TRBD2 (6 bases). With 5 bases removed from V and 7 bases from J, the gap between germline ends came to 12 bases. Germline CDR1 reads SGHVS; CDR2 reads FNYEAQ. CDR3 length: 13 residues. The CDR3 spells CASSAGTVNEQFF. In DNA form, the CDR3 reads TGTGCCAGCAGCGCGGGGACGGTTAATGAGCAGTTCTTC.

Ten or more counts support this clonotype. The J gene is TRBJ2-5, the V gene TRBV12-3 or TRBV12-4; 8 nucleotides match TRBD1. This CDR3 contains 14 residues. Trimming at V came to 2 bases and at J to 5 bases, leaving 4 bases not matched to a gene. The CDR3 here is CASSLSGGLETQYF. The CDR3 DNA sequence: TGTGCCAGCAGTTTATCAGGGGGCCTGGAGACCCAGTACTTC.